This T cell receptor beta chain derives from a study of shared clonotypes between healthy human individuals. Deletions cut 6 bases from V and 2 bases from J, with 13 bases between. Germline assignment: CDR1 MNHNS and CDR2 SASEGT. The CDR3 contains 14 residues. Study-wide results and limits: Sorted-subset samples were not fully sequenced, rarefaction indicated.

The assay was run at deep level. Each replicate PCR on the sorted subsets used about 0.2 ug DNA (around 30,000 T cell genomes). The table came from immunoSEQ multiplex PCR; TCRdb's copy has only in-frame clones and leaves some out. In the table there are 1,400,000 or so clones, approximately 98.5% of which are singletons. In regard to this clone: Its target is unknown.

Material for sequencing was naive CD4+ T cells sorted from blood. The subset here: CD45RA+ positively selected. V is TRBV6-1 and J is TRBJ2-5; D unresolved. The clonotype was recovered from a man aged 25-40 years in good health. The CDR3 sequence is CASRGRRVQETQYF. The CDR3 DNA is TGTGCCAGCAGGGGCAGGAGAGTACAAGAGACCCAGTACTTC.